This entry lists 2 T cell receptor beta chains sequenced from one sample in a study of blood T cells in healthy people across ages (dated by TCRdb to between 2014 and 2017). The library relied on 5' RACE. Sequenced using an Illumina HiSeq 2500. A second PCR of roughly 6 to 12 cycles was performed with a sample-barcoded 5' primer and a J-beta primer mix. Clones were called with MiXCR by TCRdb after fastp trimmed the public reads at Q25, and only in-frame beta chains were retained. Entries are consolidated by CDR3 protein sequence, retaining the most common genes and DNA. The sample table contains 2 million or so distinct CDR3 sequences; only one count was recorded for just under 50% of them. Together, the top ten hold roughly 2.1% of the sample. Sequences were obtained from blood. The receptors derive from a woman aged 40 to 55 in good health.

J is TRBJ1-4 and V is TRBV15, with a tentative D call TRBD1 (5 bases). Germline V gene data show CDR1 as LNHNV and CDR2 as YYDKDF (reference sequence). This CDR3 contains 13 residues. Trimming stripped 4 bases from V and 8 bases from J, with 11 bases between. CDR3 residues: CATSTGSREKLFF. In DNA, the CDR3 is TGTGCCACCAGCACAGGGTCGCGGGAAAAACTGTTTTTT. Full variable domain (outside the CDR3, taken from reference TRBV15 and TRBJ1-4): DAMVIQNPRYQVTQFGKPVTLSCSQTLNHNVMYWYQQKSSQAPKLLFHYYDKDFNNEADTPDNFQSRRPNTSFCFLDIRSPGLGDTAMYLCATSTGSREKLFFGSGTQLSVL.

This clonotype was picked up a small number of times. This chain joins TRBV9 and TRBJ2-1; the match to TRBD2 covers 7 bases. After removal of 0 bases from V and 5 bases from J, the junction contained 2 bases not matched to a gene. The CDR3 extends over 14 amino acids. The V gene's germline CDR1 is SGDLS and CDR2 YYNGEE. The CDR3 DNA sequence: TGTGCCAGCAGCGTAGGACTAGCTAACAATGAGCAGTTCTTC. Translated, it gives CASSVGLANNEQFF.